The rows below give T cell receptor beta chains drawn from one sample of a study of T cells in Graves' hyperthyroidism and ophthalmopathy. TCRdb itself ran the multiplex PCR reads through MiXCR, one entry per CDR3 protein. The sample holds hundreds of thousands of distinct CDR3 sequences, just under 20% seen once. The specimen was blood. Receptor source: a man aged 35 to 55 with Graves' ophthalmopathy. The CDR3 runs from the conserved cysteine through the conserved F or W. Each record gives: clone size, V gene, D gene, J gene, CDR3 protein, CDR3 DNA. The D gene is left open where the match is weak. Rows give clone size only sometimes, using once, few, many, or a class for an expanded clone.

size: NA; V: TRBV11-2; D: NA; J: TRBJ2-7; CDR3: CASTLSRDSYEQYF; DNA: TGTGCCAGTACCTTGTCCAGGGACTCCTACGAGCAGTACTTC
size: few; V: TRBV6-5; D: TRBD1; J: TRBJ1-1; CDR3: CASSYQQGLEAFF; DNA: TGTGCCAGCAGTTATCAACAGGGGTTGGAAGCTTTCTTT
size: NA; V: TRBV29-1; D: NA; J: TRBJ1-1; CDR3: CSVPGTYTEAFF; DNA: TGCAGCGTGCCAGGGACTTACACTGAAGCTTTCTTT
size: many; V: TRBV7-9; D: NA; J: TRBJ2-3; CDR3: CASSVIVGAPDTQYF; DNA: TGTGCCAGCAGCGTAATCGTGGGAGCCCCAGATACGCAGTATTTT
size: many; V: TRBV27; D: TRBD2; J: TRBJ2-4; CDR3: CASSPGGGRNIQYF; DNA: TGTGCCAGCAGCCCCGGGGGGGGAAGGAACATTCAGTACTTC
size: NA; V: TRBV18; D: NA; J: TRBJ1-2; CDR3: CASSLSPPRTPSYGYTF; DNA: TGTGCCAGCTCACTTTCCCCCCCCAGGACTCCGTCCTATGGCTACACCTTC
size: many; V: TRBV3-1; D: NA; J: TRBJ1-5; CDR3: CASSHANQPQHF; DNA: TGTGCCAGCAGCCACGCTAATCAGCCCCAGCATTTT
size: many; V: TRBV2; D: NA; J: TRBJ2-5; CDR3: CASSEGPGGTQYF; DNA: TGTGCCAGCAGTGAAGGCCCCGGGGGGACCCAGTACTTC
size: once; V: TRBV19; D: TRBD2; J: TRBJ2-5; CDR3: CASSRGLARGETQYF; DNA: TGTGCCAGTAGTAGGGGACTAGCCCGAGGGGAGACCCAGTACTTC
size: NA; V: TRBV7-6; D: NA; J: TRBJ2-7; CDR3: CASSSTSSYEQYF; DNA: TGTGCCAGCAGTAGTACTAGCAGCTACGAGCAGTACTTC
size: NA; V: TRBV12-3/TRBV12-4; D: NA; J: TRBJ1-5; CDR3: CASSSAWNQPQHF; DNA: TGTGCCAGCAGTTCAGCTTGGAATCAGCCCCAGCATTTT
size: NA; V: TRBV20-1; D: NA; J: TRBJ1-1; CDR3: CSATTWGTEAFF; DNA: TGCAGTGCCACCACTTGGGGCACTGAAGCTTTCTTT
size: many; V: TRBV2; D: NA; J: TRBJ1-1; CDR3: CASREAEAFF; DNA: TGTGCCAGCAGGGAGGCTGAAGCTTTCTTT
size: NA; V: TRBV2; D: TRBD2; J: TRBJ2-5; CDR3: CASRRGLAGETQYF; DNA: TGTGCCAGCAGACGGGGACTAGCGGGGGAGACCCAGTACTTC
size: many; V: TRBV7-3; D: TRBD1; J: TRBJ2-1; CDR3: CASSLAGSGGDEQFF; DNA: TGTGCCAGCAGCTTAGCTGGGTCAGGGGGCGATGAGCAGTTCTTC
size: NA; V: TRBV28; D: NA; J: TRBJ1-5; CDR3: CASSFLRLGNQPQHF; DNA: TGTGCCAGCAGTTTCTTAAGGTTGGGGAATCAGCCCCAGCATTTT
size: many; V: TRBV5-1; D: NA; J: TRBJ1-5; CDR3: CASSLLNNQPQHF; DNA: TGCGCCAGCAGCCTCCTCAACAATCAGCCCCAGCATTTT
size: few; V: TRBV10-3; D: TRBD2; J: TRBJ2-7; CDR3: CAISVLAGEEPSYEQYF; DNA: TGTGCCATCAGTGTACTAGCGGGGGAAGAGCCCTCCTACGAGCAGTACTTC
size: NA; V: TRBV7-3; D: TRBD2; J: TRBJ2-1; CDR3: CTSREAGGPRNEQFF; DNA: TGTACCAGCAGAGAAGCGGGAGGGCCCCGCAATGAGCAGTTCTTC
size: NA; V: TRBV2; D: NA; J: TRBJ2-7; CDR3: CASSEEGYGSYEQYF; DNA: TGTGCCAGCAGTGAGGAGGGGTATGGCTCCTACGAGCAGTACTTC
size: NA; V: TRBV3-1; D: NA; J: TRBJ2-2; CDR3: CASSRWAGGTGELFF; DNA: TGTGCCAGCAGCCGCTGGGCCGGAGGGACCGGGGAGCTGTTTTTT
size: NA; V: TRBV3-1; D: TRBD2; J: TRBJ2-3; CDR3: CASSQVGGTSGILRWTDTQYF; DNA: TGTGCCAGCAGCCAAGTTGGCGGGACTAGCGGGATTCTGAGATGGACAGATACGCAGTATTTT
size: few; V: TRBV2; D: TRBD2; J: TRBJ2-3; CDR3: CASARGVPTSGSADTQYF; DNA: TGTGCCAGCGCGCGCGGGGTCCCAACTAGCGGGAGTGCAGATACGCAGTATTTT
size: NA; V: TRBV7-8; D: NA; J: TRBJ2-2; CDR3: CASSLGGVPGELFF; DNA: TGTGCCAGCAGCTTAGGAGGGGTCCCCGGGGAGCTGTTTTTT
size: many; V: TRBV2; D: TRBD1; J: TRBJ2-7; CDR3: CASSSRTGGTEQYF; DNA: TGTGCCAGCAGTTCCCGGACAGGGGGTACCGAGCAGTACTTC
size: NA; V: TRBV19; D: NA; J: TRBJ1-2; CDR3: CASSISTGPNYGYTF; DNA: TGTGCCAGTAGTATATCGACAGGACCGAACTATGGCTACACCTTC
size: NA; V: TRBV4-3; D: TRBD2; J: TRBJ2-1; CDR3: CASSQPGGTYNEQFF; DNA: TGCGCCAGCAGCCAACCCGGGGGGACCTACAATGAGCAGTTCTTC
size: many; V: TRBV5-1; D: TRBD2; J: TRBJ2-7; CDR3: CASSRGTSGRYEQYF; DNA: TGCGCCAGCAGCCGCGGGACTAGCGGGAGATACGAGCAGTACTTC